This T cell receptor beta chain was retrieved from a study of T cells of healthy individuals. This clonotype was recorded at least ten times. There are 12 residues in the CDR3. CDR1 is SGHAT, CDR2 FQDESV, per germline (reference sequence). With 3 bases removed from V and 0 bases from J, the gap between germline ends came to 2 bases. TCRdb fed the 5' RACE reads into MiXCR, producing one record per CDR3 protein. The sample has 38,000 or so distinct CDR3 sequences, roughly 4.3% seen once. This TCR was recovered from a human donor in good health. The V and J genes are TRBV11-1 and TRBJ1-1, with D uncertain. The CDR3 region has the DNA TGTGCCAGCAGCTTTCTGAACACTGAAGCTTTCTTT. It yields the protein CASSFLNTEAFF. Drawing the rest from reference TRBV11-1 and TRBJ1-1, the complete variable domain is EAEVAQSPRYKITEKSQAVAFWCDPISGHATLYWYRQILGQGPELLVQFQDESVVDDSQLPKDRFSAERLKGVDSTLKIQPAELGDSAMYLCASSFLNTEAFFGQGTRLTVV.